These 20 T cell receptor beta chains originate from one sample sequenced in a study of CD8 T cells in Susac syndrome (dated by TCRdb to the late 2010s). Libraries came from the immunoSEQ multiplex PCR assay. RNA was extracted using the RNeasy kit, and about 0.45 to 1 ug of the RNA was reverse transcribed with random hexamers. In TCRdb, the public reads were trimmed at Q25 with fastp and aligned with MiXCR, with productive beta chains retained. Duplicate CDR3 protein sequences are folded into a single record with the most common DNA and genes. Counted in this sample were 100,000 to 150,000 distinct CDR3 sequences; 90% to 95% of them appeared once. The top ten clones comprise roughly 0.11% of the sample. Sequencing was carried out using CD4+ T cells from PBMCs. The source of these receptors is a human donor in good health.

J is TRBJ2-5 and V is TRBV5-1; 8 bases fit TRBD1. Unmatched junction bases numbered 8, after V lost 2 bases and J lost 5 bases. The CDR3 covers 15 residues. The germline V gene has CDR1 SGHRS and CDR2 YFSETQ. The CDR3 DNA follows: TGCGCCAGCAGCTTAGACACAGGGGGATGGGAGACCCAGTACTTC. It yields the protein CASSLDTGGWETQYF. The full variable domain, with the rest looked up from reference TRBV5-1 and TRBJ2-5, is KAGVTQTPRYLIKTRGQQVTLSCSPISGHRSVSWYQQTPGQGLQFLFEYFSETQRNKGNFPGRFSGRQFSNSRSEMNVSTLELGDSALYLCASSLDTGGWETQYFGPGTRLLVL.

The chain joins TRBV29-1 to TRBJ2-5; TRBD1 might be the D (6 bases). Trimming removed 7 bases at V and 4 bases at J, with 13 bases between. This CDR3 contains 12 residues. The V gene's germline CDR1 is SQVTM and CDR2 ANQGSEA. The CDR3 coding sequence is TGCAGCGGCCTCAGGGGTGGAGAGACCCAGTACTTC. Protein: CSGLRGGETQYF. Full variable domain (missing parts from reference TRBV29-1 and TRBJ2-5): SAVISQKPSRDICQRGTSLTIQCQVDSQVTMMFWYRQQPGQSLTLIATANQGSEATYESGFVIDKFPISRPNLTFSTLTVSNMSPEDSSIYLCSGLRGGETQYFGPGTRLLVL.

On this clonotype: The germline gene is not matched at one end of the junction; a read error may be the cause. The chain combines TRBV4-1 with TRBJ1-1; 8 bases are a match to TRBD1. CDR3 length: 15 residues. CDR1 is MGHRA, CDR2 YSYEKL, per germline. CDR3 in amino acids: CASSQVDRGAAEVFF. CDR3 nucleotides: TGCGCCAGCAGCCAAGTCGACAGGGGAGCAGCTGAAGTTTTCTTT.

The J gene is TRBJ2-3, the V gene TRBV2, with a tentative D call TRBD2 (6 bases). V shed 11 bases and J shed 1 base, with 13 bases lying between them. CDR1 SNHLY and CDR2 FYNNEI come from the germline V gene. CDR3 length: 13 amino acids. Here the CDR3 reads CAARREGTDTQYF. The CDR3, as DNA: TGTGCCGCCCGGAGGGAGGGCACAGATACGCAGTATTTT.

The chain links TRBV10-1 to TRBJ2-5; D uncertain. Germline assignment: CDR1 WNHNN and CDR2 SYGVQD (reference sequence). The CDR3 sequence is 15 residues long. The V and J ends lost 4 bases and 7 bases respectively, with 19 bases between them. The CDR3 DNA is TGCGCCAGCAGTGCTACAGAGGTCAGAAGATCGACCCAGTACTTC. Translated, it gives CASSATEVRRSTQYF.

The chain combines TRBV7-9 with TRBJ2-7; tentatively, D is TRBD2 (6 bases). This CDR3 region has 14 residues. V was cut by 5 bases and J by 2 bases, with 13 bases left in between. The germline CDR1 and CDR2 sequences are SEHNR and FQNEAQ (reference sequence). CDR3: CASSIRTGAYEQYF. The CDR3 DNA follows: TGTGCCAGCAGCATTAGGACGGGGGCCTACGAGCAGTACTTC.

The genes are TRBV29-1 and TRBJ2-2; tentatively, D is TRBD1 (6 bases). The germline V gene has CDR1 SQVTM and CDR2 ANQGSEA. The CDR3 sequence is 14 residues long. Trimming removed 7 bases at V and 6 bases at J, with 18 bases between. DNA of the CDR3: TGCAGCGCCCCTACAGGGAAGGGGGCCGGGGAGCTGTTTTTT. This sequence encodes CSAPTGKGAGELFF.

V and J are TRBV29-1 and TRBJ1-1, with a possible D match to TRBD1 (6 bases). The ends were cut back, 4 bases at V and 10 bases at J, with 16 bases in the middle. Germline V CDR1 and CDR2: SQVTM, ANQGSEA. The CDR3 totals 12 residues. The CDR3 sequence: CSVVEGGGAAFF. In nucleotides, the CDR3 is TGCAGCGTTGTAGAAGGGGGAGGAGCAGCTTTCTTT.

The genes are TRBV11-2 and TRBJ2-7, with 9 positions matching TRBD2. Germline assignment: CDR1 SGHAT and CDR2 FQNNGV. The CDR3 contains 14 residues. V dropped 5 bases and J dropped 5; count of bases not matched to a gene: 7. Here the CDR3 reads CASSVAGDENEQYF. CDR3 nucleotide sequence: TGTGCCAGCAGCGTAGCGGGAGATGAGAACGAGCAGTACTTC.

J is TRBJ2-1 and V is TRBV2; D is possibly TRBD2 (5 bases). This CDR3 comprises 14 residues. V was trimmed by 4 bases and J by 9 bases, leaving 16 bases between them. CDR1 SNHLY and CDR2 FYNNEI come from the germline V gene. The CDR3 DNA reads TGTGCCAGCAGTGTTAGACAAGCGGTGGGTGAGCAGTTCTTC. It yields the protein CASSVRQAVGEQFF.

The gene calls are TRBV18 and TRBJ2-7; no clear D gene. V was cut by 3 bases and J by 2 bases, with 20 bases left in between. CDR1 and CDR2 from the germline V gene are KGHSH and LQKENI. This CDR3 has 17 residues. The CDR3 sequence is CASSPFSRGQNTYEQYF. DNA of the CDR3: TGTGCCAGCTCACCCTTTAGCCGAGGCCAGAACACCTACGAGCAGTACTTC.

V and J are TRBV12-3 or TRBV12-4 and TRBJ1-1; 9 bases align to TRBD1. Germline trimming cut 6 bases from V and 5 bases from J; bases unmatched to any gene: 7. The CDR3 has 14 residues. The chain's CDR3 is CASRNRGLGTEAFF. The CDR3 region has the DNA TGTGCCAGCAGGAACAGGGGGCTTGGGACTGAAGCTTTCTTT.

This clonotype was seen just once. The rearrangement links TRBV30 to TRBJ1-2, with D possibly matching TRBD1 (6 bases). The CDR3 totals 13 residues. Deletions cut 0 bases from V and 4 bases from J, with 9 bases between. The germline CDR1 and CDR2 sequences are GTSNPN and SVGIG (reference sequence). In DNA, the CDR3 is TGTGCCTGGAGTGTAGGGGGAACCTATGGCTACACCTTC. Its protein product is CAWSVGGTYGYTF.

The chain uses TRBV27 and TRBJ1-2, with 8 positions matching TRBD1. The CDR3 is made up of 13 amino acids. Germline V CDR1 and CDR2: MNHEY, SMNVEV (reference sequence). The V gene end was trimmed by 5 bases and the J gene end by 7 bases; junction bases not matched to a gene: 6. In DNA form, the CDR3 reads TGTGCCAGCAGTGCTCTCAGGGGGCCTGGCTACACCTTC. Protein product: CASSALRGPGYTF.

This chain links TRBV5-6 with TRBJ2-3; TRBD2 matches at 16 bases. The germline CDR1 and CDR2 sequences are SGHDT and YYEEEE. Losses at the gene ends were 3 bases for V and 12 bases for J; bases not matched to a gene: 4. CDR3 length equals 14 residues. CDR3 DNA: TGTGCCAGCAGCTCGGGACTAGCGGGAGGGCCTCAGTATTTT. Translation: CASSSGLAGGPQYF.

The chain carries TRBV29-1 and TRBJ2-5; 7 nucleotides line up with TRBD1. The CDR3 length is 15 residues. Losses at the gene ends were 6 bases for V and 0 bases for J; bases not matched to a gene: 10. CDR1 and CDR2 from the germline V gene are SQVTM and ANQGSEA. Here the CDR3 DNA reads TGCAGCGTGTCAACCGGGACAGCGTACCAAGAGACCCAGTACTTC. Translated, it gives CSVSTGTAYQETQYF.

The gene calls are TRBV12-3 or TRBV12-4 and TRBJ1-1, with D possibly being TRBD1 (5 bases). The length of the CDR3 is 10 residues. The ends were cut back, 4 bases at V and 10 bases at J, with 7 bases in the middle. This chain's CDR3 is CASSSGTAFF. The CDR3 DNA is TGTGCCAGCAGTTCAGGGACAGCTTTCTTT.

The rearrangement uses TRBV27 and TRBJ2-3; unclear D gene. The ends were cut back, 3 bases at V and 4 bases at J, with 8 bases in the middle. CDR1 MNHEY and CDR2 SMNVEV come from the germline V gene (reference sequence). The CDR3 spans 13 residues. CDR3 sequence (DNA): TGTGCCAGCAGTTTGGTGAGAGCAGATACGCAGTATTTT. This gives the protein CASSLVRADTQYF.

This clonotype was found once. CDR3 bases: TGTGCCAGCAGCTGGACTGACAGCTATTACGAGCAGTACTTC. Its protein is CASSWTDSYYEQYF. This chain links TRBV7-2 with TRBJ2-7; either TRBD1 or TRBD2 may supply D (5 bases each). Per germline, CDR1 SGHTA and CDR2 FQGNSA. The V end lost 4 bases, the J end lost 4 bases, and 14 bases lay between the germline ends. The CDR3 consists of 14 residues.

This rearrangement joins TRBV6-1 to TRBJ2-4; 8 bases agree with TRBD1. This CDR3 is built from 18 residues. V lost 10 bases and J lost 0; bases outside the gene matches: 17. Per germline, CDR1 MNHNS and CDR2 SASEGT. The CDR3 loop is CANSFGPGDRLAKNIQYF. The DNA for the CDR3 is TGTGCCAACTCATTTGGACCCGGGGACAGGCTAGCCAAAAACATTCAGTACTTC.